This TCR beta chain was obtained from a study of early T cells in non-severe SARS-CoV-2 infection. Germline CDR1 and CDR2: SGHKS and YYEKEE (reference sequence). The ends were cut back, 3 bases at V and 6 bases at J, with 10 bases in the middle. CDR3 length: 13 residues. TCRdb recomputed calls from the 5' RACE reads with MiXCR, one row per CDR3 protein. The table shows tens of thousands of distinct CDR3 sequences, with roughly 12% occurring only once. V is TRBV5-5 and J is TRBJ2-4, with D perhaps being TRBD1 or TRBD2 (5 bases each). This material consisted of whole blood, taken at baseline. This clonotype was obtained from an adult who was a healthcare worker with PCR-confirmed SARS-CoV-2 infection or an uninfected control (not recorded which). The CDR3 reads CASSWAGRNIQYF. DNA of the CDR3: TGTGCCAGCAGCTGGGCAGGGAGAAACATTCAGTACTTC.